This T cell receptor beta chain was sequenced in a study of blood T cell repertoires in COVID-19. About the research overall: The cDNA or gDNA used as material had been derived from T cells, B-cell-depleted T cells, or PBMCs.

Patients in Seattle were enrolled during active infection, then followed longitudinally. In the authors' workflow: By means of reference gene primer amplification, nucleated cell counts were estimated. Assay: immunoSEQ multiplex PCR; the TCRdb copy retains only in-frame clones and omits some. V and J calls plus clone size are reproduced from that table; the DNA served to infer D and trimming. Here the sample spans about 300,000 clones, 70% to 85% being singletons. The CDR3 runs 18 residues. Germline loops: CDR1 MGHRA, CDR2 YSYEKL. V lost 4 bases and J lost 0, with 22 bases in between. This sequence originates from a human donor with COVID-19, enrolled during active disease. The donor label of this sample is uncertain. The sample taken for sequencing was peripheral blood. The chain has TRBV4-1 and TRBJ2-7; D might be TRBD1 (8 bases). The CDR3 sequence is CASSRNTLQGGSSYEQYF. In DNA form, the CDR3 reads TGCGCCAGCAGCCGGAACACTCTACAGGGGGGGAGCTCCTACGAGCAGTACTTC.